Below, 29 T cell receptor beta chains from the same sample are listed, as sequenced in a study of blood T cells in healthy people across ages. A J-beta primer mix and a sample-barcoded 5' primer were used in a second PCR of roughly 7 to 12 cycles. TCRdb analysed the 5' RACE reads with MiXCR anew, one entry per CDR3 protein. The data hold 1.5 million to 1.8 million distinct CDR3 sequences, with about 45% observed a single time. Material for sequencing was blood. The source of these receptors is a woman under 30 in good health.

The V gene is TRBV6-1, the J gene TRBJ2-3, with D possibly TRBD2 on 6 matching bases. The CDR3 is 13 residues long. Germline CDR1 is MNHNS and CDR2 is SASEGT. With 7 bases removed from V and 8 bases from J, the gap between germline ends came to 16 bases. The CDR3 DNA reads as TGTGCCAGCAATTTTGAGGGACTGGGTACGCAGTATTTT. This sequence encodes CASNFEGLGTQYF.

The CDR3 sequence is CASSYASLNSGYNEQYF. The CDR3 DNA reads TGTGCCAGCAGTTACGCCTCGTTGAATAGCGGTTACAATGAGCAGTACTTC. This chain links TRBV6-6 with TRBJ2-5, with D tentatively TRBD2 (6 bases). Germline values: CDR1 MNHNY, CDR2 SVGAGI (reference sequence). Deletions cut 2 bases from V and 11 bases from J, with 27 bases between. This CDR3 comprises 17 residues.

This clonotype was detected a few times. The chain combines TRBV29-1 with TRBJ2-5; a possible D gene is TRBD1 (7 bases). This CDR3 is built from 13 residues. V lost 3 bases and J 3 bases, leaving 11 bases between the germline ends. CDR1 and CDR2 from the germline V gene are SQVTM and ANQGSEA. Here the CDR3 reads CSVDRGVEETQYF. CDR3 coding DNA: TGCAGCGTTGACAGGGGGGTGGAAGAGACCCAGTACTTC.

This clonotype was detected only a few times. The genes are TRBV14 and TRBJ2-3; D tentatively fits TRBD1 or TRBD2 (5 bases each). CDR3 length: 15 amino acids. The V end was cut by 4 bases, the J end by 8 bases, with 19 bases between. Germline V gives CDR1 SGHDN, CDR2 FVKESK. The CDR3 sequence: CASSRPGPYRVTQYF. The CDR3 DNA sequence: TGTGCCAGCAGCCGCCCGGGGCCTTACCGGGTTACGCAGTATTTT.

V usage is TRBV12-3 or TRBV12-4 and J usage is TRBJ2-1; D is unresolved. CDR3 length equals 16 residues. The germline V and J ends were trimmed by 1 base and 11 bases, with 21 bases remaining between them. This CDR3 reads CASSLDAPTVGYKQFF. The CDR3 DNA is TGTGCCAGCAGTTTAGATGCCCCCACGGTAGGCTATAAGCAGTTCTTC.

This clonotype showed up just a few times. J is TRBJ2-1 and V is TRBV2, with D perhaps being TRBD1 or TRBD2 (5 bases each). Trimming took 3 bases from V and 15 from J, leaving 15 bases between them. The CDR3 loop spans 12 amino acids. Germline-derived CDR1 and CDR2 are SNHLY and FYNNEI. The chain's CDR3 is CASSDGGRARFF. CDR3 in DNA: TGTGCCAGCAGTGATGGGGGACGAGCTCGGTTCTTC.

The CDR3 nucleotides read TGTGCCAGCAGTGAGCTAGGGAACATTCAGTACTTC. Amino acids: CASSELGNIQYF. V gene TRBV6-1 combines with J gene TRBJ2-7, with D unclear. The DNA matches TRBJ2-4 better at its end, which makes the J call doubtful. This CDR3 is 12 amino acids long. Looked up from germline, CDR1 is MNHNS and CDR2 is SASEGT.

This clonotype has more than one count but fewer than ten. The chain employs TRBV7-3 and TRBJ1-1, with D uncertain. Trimming took 0 bases from V and 1 from J, leaving 6 bases between them. The CDR3 length is 14 residues. The germline V gene encodes CDR1 SGHTA and CDR2 FQGTGA. The CDR3 DNA follows: TGTGCCAGCAGCTTAACAGACTGGAACACTGAAGCTTTCTTT. This encodes CASSLTDWNTEAFF.

J is TRBJ1-5 and V is TRBV20-1, with D unresolved. V was trimmed by 7 bases and J by 0 bases, leaving 19 bases between them. CDR3 length: 16 residues. Germline lookup yields CDR1 DFQATT and CDR2 SNEGSKA (reference sequence). The CDR3 DNA reads TGCAGTGTCCCCGCCGAATTGAGATATAGCAATCAGCCCCAGCATTTT. Translation: CSVPAELRYSNQPQHF.

The gene calls are TRBV24-1 and TRBJ1-1; no clear D gene. The CDR3 is 16 residues long. Germline lookup yields CDR1 KGHDR and CDR2 SFDVKD. V lost 1 base and J lost 1, with 12 bases in between. The chain's CDR3 is CATSDFIPSRNTEAFF. As DNA, the CDR3 is TGTGCCACCAGTGATTTCATCCCCTCTAGGAACACTGAAGCTTTCTTT.

The chain carries TRBV20-1 and TRBJ2-1; D is uncertain. The V gene's germline CDR1 is DFQATT and CDR2 SNEGSKA (reference sequence). The CDR3 is made up of 12 amino acids. Trimming took 6 bases from V and 12 from J, leaving 18 bases between them. The CDR3 loop is CSARDPVGLQFF. The CDR3 region has the DNA TGCAGTGCCCGTGACCCCGTAGGTTTGCAGTTCTTC.

The chain has TRBV5-1 and TRBJ2-1, with 12 nucleotides matching TRBD2. Germline CDR1 and CDR2: SGHRS and YFSETQ. The junction had 16 bases not matched to a gene; V was cut back by 4 bases and J by 2 bases. The CDR3 loop spans 20 amino acids. CDR3 amino acids: CASSAPRASGRATAYNEQFF. In DNA, the CDR3 is TGCGCCAGCAGCGCTCCCCGGGCTAGCGGGAGGGCGACAGCCTACAATGAGCAGTTCTTC.

This clonotype was counted a few times. The rearrangement joins TRBV4-3 to TRBJ2-7, with 8 bases lining up with TRBD2. J was trimmed by 3 bases and V by 2 bases; bases with no gene match: 6. The CDR3 is 15 amino acids. Germline loops: CDR1 LGHNA, CDR2 YSLEER. CDR3 nucleotides: TGCGCCAGCAGCCAACTAGCGGGCGTGGGCTACGAGCAGTACTTC. Protein product: CASSQLAGVGYEQYF.

This clonotype was seen more than once but under ten times. V usage is TRBV7-9 and J usage is TRBJ2-5, with D perhaps TRBD2 (6 bases). The CDR3 runs to 15 residues. The germline gives CDR1 SEHNR, CDR2 FQNEAQ (reference sequence). The CDR3 DNA sequence: TGTGCGCTAAGGGAGGTCCTAAAGGGACAAGAGACCCAGTACTTC. As protein: CALREVLKGQETQYF. Complete variable domain (other parts from reference TRBV7-9 and TRBJ2-5): DTGVSQNPRHKITKRGQNVTFRCDPISEHNRLYWYRQTLGQGPEFLTYFQNEAQLEKSRLLSDRFSAERPKGSFSTLEIQRTEQGDSAMYLCALREVLKGQETQYFGPGTRLLVL.

J is TRBJ1-6 and V is TRBV25-1; D remains ambiguous. CDR3 size: 13 residues. Germline CDR1 and CDR2: MGHDK and SYGVNS. Trimming left V 4 bases short and J 9 bases short, with 10 bases between. CDR3 nucleotide sequence: TGTGCCAGCAGTGGCTTACAGCTTTCACCCCTCCACTTT. Translated: CASSGLQLSPLHF.

This sequence joins TRBV27 and TRBJ1-2, with a weak D call TRBD1 (6 bases). Germline assignment: CDR1 MNHEY and CDR2 SMNVEV (reference sequence). V was shortened by 4 bases and J by 4 bases, with 16 bases between the two germline ends. This CDR3 has 15 residues. For the CDR3, the DNA is TGTGCCAGCAGTTCCGAATCGACAGGACTCTATGGCTACACCTTC. This encodes CASSSESTGLYGYTF.

This clonotype was counted between two and nine times. J is TRBJ1-2 and V is TRBV7-9; D call uncertain. The CDR3 loop spans 15 amino acids. Germline V gives CDR1 SEHNR, CDR2 FQNEAQ (reference sequence). The V gene lost 4 bases and the J gene lost 6 bases, with 18 bases spanning the gap. The CDR3 protein is CASSSTDGEVHGYTF. As DNA, the CDR3 is TGTGCCAGCAGCTCGACCGATGGGGAGGTCCATGGCTACACCTTC.

The V call is TRBV20-1, the J call TRBJ2-7; 9 bases are shared with TRBD2. The CDR3 consists of 14 residues. The ends lost 1 base at V and 3 bases at J; junction bases unmatched: 4. Per germline, CDR1 DFQATT and CDR2 SNEGSKA (reference sequence). The CDR3 DNA reads as TGCAGTGCTAGAGTTCCTAGCGGGAACTACGAGCAGTACTTC. Translated, it gives CSARVPSGNYEQYF.

The genes are TRBV20-1 and TRBJ2-3, with D perhaps matching TRBD2 (5 bases). This CDR3 region has 13 residues. The V and J ends lost 0 bases and 4 bases respectively, with 8 bases between them. Per the germline V gene, CDR1 is DFQATT and CDR2 is SNEGSKA (reference sequence). The DNA of the CDR3 is TGCAGTGCTAGAGATCCGGGGTCAGATACGCAGTATTTT. This encodes CSARDPGSDTQYF.

The chain joins TRBV5-6 to TRBJ2-3; D may be TRBD1 (6 bases). Trimming took off 10 bases at V and 4 bases at J, with 19 bases between the two ends. Germline V lookup: CDR1 SGHDT, CDR2 YYEEEE. This CDR3 is built from 14 residues. CDR3 sequence: CACSVWGPSDTQYF. CDR3 DNA: TGTGCCTGTTCGGTTTGGGGGCCATCAGATACGCAGTATTTT.

This clonotype was observed a handful of times. The chain combines TRBV7-9 with TRBJ2-7; D might be TRBD2 (6 bases). V was trimmed by 4 bases and J by 3 bases, leaving 10 bases between them. CDR1 is SEHNR and CDR2 is FQNEAQ in the germline V gene (reference sequence). This CDR3 spans 13 amino acids. CDR3 protein: CASSWGLHYEQYF. The CDR3 DNA sequence: TGTGCCAGCAGCTGGGGACTCCACTACGAGCAGTACTTC. The full variable domain, in which reference TRBV7-9 and TRBJ2-7 provide the parts outside the CDR3, is DTGVSQNPRHKITKRGQNVTFRCDPISEHNRLYWYRQTLGQGPEFLTYFQNEAQLEKSRLLSDRFSAERPKGSFSTLEIQRTEQGDSAMYLCASSWGLHYEQYFGPGTRLTVT.

Of note for this clonotype: At one end, the junction sequence differs from germline, possibly due to a read error. The J gene is TRBJ2-1, the V gene TRBV20-1; 7 positions agree with TRBD1. Germline V lookup: CDR1 DFQATT, CDR2 SNEGSKA (reference sequence). The CDR3 contains 14 residues. Here the CDR3 reads CGARGQYSYNEQFF. In DNA form, the CDR3 reads TGCGGTGCTAGGGGACAGTACTCCTACAATGAGCAGTTCTTC.

The CDR3 loop reads CASGRDRQNEKLFF. The DNA for the CDR3 is TGTGCCAGTGGCCGGGACAGACAAAATGAAAAACTGTTTTTT. The chain carries TRBV2 and TRBJ1-4; 7 nucleotides agree with TRBD1. Losses at the gene ends were 9 bases for V and 5 bases for J; bases not matched to a gene: 9. Per the germline V gene, CDR1 is SNHLY and CDR2 is FYNNEI. The CDR3 is made up of 14 amino acids.

In its sample, this clonotype was seen many times. The chain is built from TRBV5-1 and TRBJ1-2, with TRBD1 identical over 7 bases. The CDR3 consists of 14 residues. Germline CDR1 and CDR2: SGHRS and YFSETQ. The ends lost 0 bases at V and 4 bases at J; junction bases unmatched: 3. The CDR3 DNA reads TGCGCCAGCAGCTTGGGACAGGGCGTCTATGGCTACACCTTC. Translating it yields CASSLGQGVYGYTF.

This chain joins TRBV19 and TRBJ2-6; maybe TRBD1 (5 bases). The CDR3 is 17 residues long. Trimming took 7 bases from V and 4 from J, leaving 20 bases between them. Germline V gives CDR1 LNHDA, CDR2 SQIVND (reference sequence). This CDR3 reads CASTYPGSVAGANVLTF. The CDR3 nucleotides are TGTGCCAGTACCTACCCAGGGTCTGTAGCCGGGGCCAACGTCCTGACTTTC.

This chain joins TRBV24-1 and TRBJ2-5, with 10 positions matching TRBD1. V dropped 2 bases and J dropped 8; count of bases not matched to a gene: 10. This CDR3 region has 16 residues. The V gene's germline CDR1 is KGHDR and CDR2 SFDVKD. CDR3 region: CATSDSGTGEPSTQYF. DNA for the CDR3: TGTGCCACCAGTGATTCCGGGACAGGGGAACCCAGCACCCAGTACTTC.

In its sample, this clonotype was seen once. The chain is built from TRBV20-1 and TRBJ1-5, with D hard to call. This CDR3 contains 14 residues. Per germline, CDR1 DFQATT and CDR2 SNEGSKA (reference sequence). The ends were cut back, 1 base at V and 3 bases at J, with 10 bases in the middle. The CDR3 bases are TGCAGTGCTAGAGCTGGGCACCTCAATCAGCCCCAGCATTTT. It encodes CSARAGHLNQPQHF.

V usage is TRBV29-1 and J usage is TRBJ1-1; 9 bases are shared with TRBD1. This CDR3 comprises 15 residues. The germline CDR1 and CDR2 sequences are SQVTM and ANQGSEA. V shed 7 bases and J 3 bases; nucleotides not matched to a gene: 12. CDR3 nucleotide sequence: TGCAGCGCGGGACAGGGAGGGGGTATGGACACTGAAGCTTTCTTT. It translates to CSAGQGGGMDTEAFF.

The rearrangement joins TRBV6-1 to TRBJ1-5; maybe TRBD1 (6 bases). CDR3 size: 15 residues. In germline, CDR1 is MNHNS, CDR2 SASEGT. V lost 5 bases to trimming and J lost 3 bases, with 14 bases between them. In nucleotides, the CDR3 is TGTGCCAGCAGTACCTCTCACAGGGTCAATCAGCCCCAGCATTTT. Its translation: CASSTSHRVNQPQHF.